A single sample gave rise to the 22 T cell receptor beta chains below, sequenced in a study of blood T cells in healthy people across ages. Then a second PCR, running roughly 7 to 11 cycles, was carried out with a sample-barcoded 5' primer and a J-beta primer mix. Each CDR3 protein is one row after TCRdb ran MiXCR on the 5' RACE reads. This table has about 680,000 distinct CDR3 sequences, more than 40% appearing once. The sample was blood. The source of these receptors is a woman in her sixties or seventies in good health.

This chain links TRBV15 with TRBJ1-4; D is perhaps TRBD1 (6 bases). Germline-derived CDR1 and CDR2 are LNHNV and YYDKDF (reference sequence). This CDR3 has 16 residues. With 6 bases removed from V and 0 bases from J, the gap between germline ends came to 14 bases. The CDR3: CATRRDIWATNEKLFF. The CDR3 DNA sequence: TGTGCCACCAGAAGGGACATATGGGCAACTAATGAAAAACTGTTTTTT.

The chain links TRBV6-5 to TRBJ1-3, with D unclear. Germline V CDR1 and CDR2: MNHEY, SVGAGI. The CDR3 loop spans 15 amino acids. The V gene lost 4 bases and the J gene lost 1 base, with 11 bases spanning the gap. DNA of the CDR3: TGTGCCAGCAGTTCAGAGACCGGGTCTGGAAACACCATATATTTT. Its translation: CASSSETGSGNTIYF.

For the CDR3, the DNA is TGTGCCAGCAGCCTTGACTCGAGCTCCTATAATTCACCCCTCCACTTT. Protein product: CASSLDSSSYNSPLHF. The V call is TRBV3-1, the J call TRBJ1-6; D is unclear. The CDR3 has 16 residues. V lost 4 bases and J lost 0, with 10 bases in between. Germline V gene sequence: CDR1 LGHDT, CDR2 YNNKEL (reference sequence).

The V and J genes are TRBV5-1 and TRBJ2-7; D is possibly TRBD1 or TRBD2 (5 bases each). The CDR3 length is 12 residues. Between the trimmed V and J ends, which lost 7 bases and 4 bases, there was a span of 12 bases. The V gene's germline CDR1 is SGHRS and CDR2 YFSETQ. CDR3 nucleotide sequence: TGCGCCAGCGGGGGATTGGGTTACGAGCAGTACTTC. Translation: CASGGLGYEQYF.

The sample holds a few counts of this clonotype. Germline and junction disagree at one end, which may indicate a read error. The chain employs TRBV6-5 and TRBJ2-1, with D perhaps TRBD2 (6 bases). From germline, CDR1 is MNHEY and CDR2 SVGAGI. The CDR3 has 15 amino acids. The CDR3 nucleotides read TGTGCCAGTAGTTACTCGTTCGGGAGTGGCGATGAGCAGTTCTTC. Protein: CASSYSFGSGDEQFF.

There are a few counts of this clonotype. The rearrangement joins TRBV7-2 to TRBJ1-1; D perhaps matches TRBD1 (5 bases). Germline V gives CDR1 SGHTA, CDR2 FQGNSA. There are 18 residues in the CDR3. V lost 1 base and J lost 0, with 18 bases in between. The CDR3 protein is CASSLVVGGSTVNTEAFF. The CDR3, as DNA: TGTGCCAGCAGCTTAGTGGTCGGGGGGTCTACGGTGAACACTGAAGCTTTCTTT.

The CDR3 reads CASSPRSGEGFGANVLTF. Written as DNA, the CDR3 is TGTGCCAGCAGCCCAAGGAGCGGGGAAGGCTTTGGGGCCAACGTCCTGACTTTC. V is TRBV7-3 and J is TRBJ2-6; TRBD2 matches at 7 bases. Germline values: CDR1 SGHTA, CDR2 FQGTGA. J lost 3 bases, V lost 5 bases, and 13 bases had no gene match. The CDR3 is 18 residues long.

The V gene is TRBV28, the J gene TRBJ1-4; tentatively, D is TRBD1 (6 bases). The CDR3 loop spans 14 amino acids. V was pared by 7 bases and J by 8 bases, with 17 bases between. CDR1 is MDHEN, CDR2 SYDVKM, per germline. The CDR3 protein is CASTWGAGTEKLFF. The CDR3 region has the DNA TGTGCCAGCACCTGGGGGGCAGGAACAGAAAAACTGTTTTTT. Supplemented by reference TRBV28 and TRBJ1-4, the full variable domain reads DVKVTQSSRYLVKRTGEKVFLECVQDMDHENMFWYRQDPGLGLRLIYFSYDVKMKEKGDIPEGYSVSREKKERFSLILESASTNQTSMYLCASTWGAGTEKLFFGSGTQLSVL.

The chain combines TRBV7-8 with TRBJ2-4; D gene ambiguous. The CDR3 is made up of 14 amino acids. Germline CDR1 and CDR2: SGHVS and FQNEAQ. Trimming removed 1 base at V and 5 bases at J, with 9 bases between. CDR3: CASSLGTAENIQYF. The CDR3 DNA reads TGTGCCAGCAGCTTAGGTACGGCCGAAAACATTCAGTACTTC.

This clonotype was seen more than once but under ten times. V gene TRBV20-1 combines with J gene TRBJ1-2; perhaps TRBD1 as D (6 bases). Germline CDR1 DFQATT, CDR2 SNEGSKA (reference sequence). V lost 5 bases to trimming and J lost 7 bases, with 17 bases between them. CDR3 length: 13 residues. CDR3 sequence: CSAPNPDRTGYTF. The CDR3 bases are TGCAGTGCTCCTAACCCCGACAGGACTGGCTACACCTTC.

The chain joins TRBV3-1 to TRBJ2-4; D call uncertain. The CDR3 totals 16 residues. V was clipped by 4 bases and J by 1 base, with 14 bases between them. Germline values: CDR1 LGHDT, CDR2 YNNKEL (reference sequence). The CDR3 sequence: CASSPDDPRAKNIQYF. CDR3 bases: TGTGCCAGCAGCCCCGACGACCCCAGGGCCAAAAACATTCAGTACTTC.

V usage is TRBV7-3 and J usage is TRBJ2-7; TRBD2 matches 10 bases. Germline CDR1 and CDR2: SGHTA and FQGTGA. J lost 3 bases, V lost 4 bases, and 6 bases had no gene match. The length of the CDR3 is 15 residues. The CDR3 DNA reads as TGTGCCAGCAGCTCAGGACTAGCGGAACTCTACGAGCAGTACTTC. Translation: CASSSGLAELYEQYF.

The chain joins TRBV9 to TRBJ2-3; 10 bases map to TRBD1. Germline loops: CDR1 SGDLS, CDR2 YYNGEE. The V segment lost 4 bases and the J segment 4 bases; nucleotides outside the gene matches: 6. This CDR3 is 15 amino acids long. CDR3 residues: CASSPIGQGADTQYF. CDR3 sequence (DNA): TGTGCCAGCAGCCCCATAGGACAGGGGGCAGATACGCAGTATTTT.

As to this clonotype: Relative to the germline gene, one junction end is altered; a read error may explain this. As DNA, the CDR3 is TGCGGTGCTAGAGATCACCGCGCGGAGACCTTGGATGGGCAGTTCTTC. Protein: CGARDHRAETLDGQFF. The chain links TRBV20-1 to TRBJ2-1; D remains unclear. There are 16 residues in the CDR3. Germline V lookup: CDR1 DFQATT, CDR2 SNEGSKA (reference sequence).

V usage is TRBV9 and J usage is TRBJ2-3, with D tentatively TRBD2 (6 bases). The CDR3 loop spans 14 amino acids. V was clipped by 4 bases and J by 2 bases, with 11 bases between them. The germline V gene encodes CDR1 SGDLS and CDR2 YYNGEE. The CDR3 region has the DNA TGTGCCAGCAGCTTCGGGACTCACACAGATACGCAGTATTTT. Encoded protein: CASSFGTHTDTQYF. Based on the CDR3 plus reference TRBV9 and TRBJ2-3, the full variable domain is DSGVTQTPKHLITATGQRVTLRCSPRSGDLSVYWYQQSLDQGLQFLIQYYNGEERAKGNILERFSAQQFPDLHSELNLSSLELGDSALYFCASSFGTHTDTQYFGPGTRLTVL.

This clonotype was seen a handful of times. The rearrangement joins TRBV28 to TRBJ1-4, with 7 bases aligning to TRBD1. V lost 3 bases to trimming and J lost 6 bases; unmatched junction nucleotides: 4. This CDR3 is 14 amino acids long. In germline, CDR1 is MDHEN, CDR2 SYDVKM. CDR3: CASSFRGGDEKLFF. The CDR3 coding sequence is TGTGCCAGCAGTTTTCGAGGGGGCGATGAAAAACTGTTTTTT.

The chain couples TRBV5-1 to TRBJ1-5, with TRBD1 identical over 9 bases. The V gene's germline CDR1 is SGHRS and CDR2 YFSETQ. The CDR3 is made up of 14 amino acids. The ends lost 4 bases at V and 5 bases at J; junction bases unmatched: 4. The CDR3 nucleotides are TGCGCCAGCAGCGAACAGGGGGCGGATCAGCCCCAGCATTTT. Translation gives CASSEQGADQPQHF.

This clonotype was found many times. This chain connects TRBV29-1 to TRBJ2-5; 9 bases map to TRBD2. This CDR3 region has 13 residues. With 5 bases clipped from V and 5 bases from J, the junction kept 6 bases outside the gene matches. CDR1 is SQVTM, CDR2 ANQGSEA, per germline. The CDR3 DNA sequence: TGCAGCGTTACCGGGACTAGCATGGAGACCCAGTACTTC. Its protein is CSVTGTSMETQYF.

In its sample, this clonotype was seen a few times. The chain combines TRBV20-1 with TRBJ2-1; D may correspond to TRBD1 or TRBD2 (8 bases each). From germline, CDR1 is DFQATT and CDR2 SNEGSKA (reference sequence). V gave up 4 bases and J gave up 2 bases, with 15 bases separating them. The CDR3 runs 15 residues. CDR3 sequence: CSAKRGTGTYNEQFF. DNA of the CDR3: TGCAGTGCTAAGCGGGGGACAGGTACCTACAATGAGCAGTTCTTC.

V is TRBV7-3 and J is TRBJ2-3; a weak D match, TRBD2 (6 bases). Deletions cut 1 base from V and 2 bases from J, with 13 bases between. The CDR3 contains 16 residues. Germline-derived CDR1 and CDR2 are SGHTA and FQGTGA. CDR3 loop: CASSLSPGSVTDTQYF. The CDR3 coding sequence is TGTGCCAGCAGCTTAAGTCCCGGGAGTGTCACAGATACGCAGTATTTT. The whole variable domain, remainder taken from reference TRBV7-3 and TRBJ2-3, is GAGVSQTPSNKVTEKGKYVELRCDPISGHTALYWYRQSLGQGPEFLIYFQGTGAADDSGLPNDRFFAVRPEGSVSTLKIQRTERGDSAVYLCASSLSPGSVTDTQYFGPGTRLTVL.

CDR3 sequence: CASSPDSNEQYF. In DNA form, the CDR3 reads TGCGCCAGCAGCCCCGACAGCAATGAGCAGTACTTC. The chain links TRBV5-1 to TRBJ2-5; a weak D match, TRBD1 (5 bases). Trimming removed 4 bases at V and 11 bases at J, with 15 bases between. Germline V gene sequence: CDR1 SGHRS, CDR2 YFSETQ. The CDR3 length is 12 residues. Full variable domain (rest looked up from reference TRBV5-1 and TRBJ2-5): KAGVTQTPRYLIKTRGQQVTLSCSPISGHRSVSWYQQTPGQGLQFLFEYFSETQRNKGNFPGRFSGRQFSNSRSEMNVSTLELGDSALYLCASSPDSNEQYFGPGTRLLVL.

The chain combines TRBV9 with TRBJ1-2, with D possibly matching TRBD1 (5 bases). Germline assignment: CDR1 SGDLS and CDR2 YYNGEE. This CDR3 has 14 amino acids. V was clipped by 3 bases and J by 3 bases, with 12 bases between them. The CDR3 sequence is CASSATGQDYGYTF. CDR3 bases: TGTGCCAGCAGCGCCACAGGCCAAGACTATGGCTACACCTTC.